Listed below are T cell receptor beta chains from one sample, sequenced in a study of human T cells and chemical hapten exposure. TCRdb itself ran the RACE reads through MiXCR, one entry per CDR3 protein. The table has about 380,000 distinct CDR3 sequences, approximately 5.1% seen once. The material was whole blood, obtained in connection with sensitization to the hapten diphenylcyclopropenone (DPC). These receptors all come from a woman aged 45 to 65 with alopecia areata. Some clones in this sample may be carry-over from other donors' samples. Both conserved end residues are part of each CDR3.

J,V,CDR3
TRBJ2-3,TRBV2,CASSGGSLRTDTQYF
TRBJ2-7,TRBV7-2,CASSLFYGGKDEQYF
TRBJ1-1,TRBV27,CASSWDRATEAFF
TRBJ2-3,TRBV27,CATKRGITDTQYF
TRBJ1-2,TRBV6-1,CASSEGLGQFYGYTF
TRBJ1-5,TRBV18,CASSAGAGNHPQHF
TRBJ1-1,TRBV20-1,CSERQGADTEAFF
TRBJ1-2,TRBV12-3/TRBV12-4,CASSSDRYGYTF
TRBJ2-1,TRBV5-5,CASSLVRDEQFF
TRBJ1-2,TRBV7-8,CASSSQTPGQYYGYTF
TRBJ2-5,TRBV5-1,CASSLDGAGSQETQYF
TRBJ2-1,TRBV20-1,CSADRDRGLRGDNEQFF
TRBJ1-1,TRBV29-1,CSVEEGSNTEAFF
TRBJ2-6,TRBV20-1,CSAGTADSGANVLTF
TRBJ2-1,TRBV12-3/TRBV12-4,CASSSIHSGGPGYNEQFF
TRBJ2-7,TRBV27,CASSSIDRAEQYF
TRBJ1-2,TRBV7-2,CASSLAGSEANYGYTF
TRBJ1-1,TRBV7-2,CASSRRQGADEAFF
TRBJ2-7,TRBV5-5,CASSWATGGMSEQYF
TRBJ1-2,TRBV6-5,CASSYTPTTDYGYTF
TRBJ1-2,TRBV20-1,CSARTGETYGYTF
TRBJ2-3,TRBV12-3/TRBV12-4,CASSFRPLRDTQYF
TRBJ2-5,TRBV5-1,CASSSSRGEETQYF
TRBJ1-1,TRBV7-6,CASSRVRDTEAFF
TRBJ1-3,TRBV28,CASSPTEGQVTGNTIYF
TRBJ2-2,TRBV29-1,CSVFPTEDTGELFF
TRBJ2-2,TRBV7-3,CASSLLAGANTGELFF
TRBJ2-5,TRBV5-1,CASSPQGGLGETQYF
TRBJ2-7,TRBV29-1,CSVGRGGYEQYF
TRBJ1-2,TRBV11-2,CASSTVPYGYTF
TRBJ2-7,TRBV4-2,CASSQGPGGRYEQYF
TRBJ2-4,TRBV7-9,CASSLIPGINIQYF
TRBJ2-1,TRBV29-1,CSVQTGQGWSYNEQFF
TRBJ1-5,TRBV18,CASSPRMAGSNQPQHF
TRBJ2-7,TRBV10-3,CAISPRGGEQYF
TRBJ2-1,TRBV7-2,CASSSIRSGLSYNEQFF
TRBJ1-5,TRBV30,CAWSQDSNQPQHF
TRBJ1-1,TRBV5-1,CASRVVAALNTEAFF
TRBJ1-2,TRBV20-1,CSARVKGQDNYGYTF
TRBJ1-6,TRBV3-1,CASSQDGHSPLRF
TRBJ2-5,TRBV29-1,CSVEEETQYF
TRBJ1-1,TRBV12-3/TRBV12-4,CASSSRQGVYTEAFF
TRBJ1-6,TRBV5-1,CASSLDVPGQGSPLHF
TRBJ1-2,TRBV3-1,CASSQTDSYGYTF
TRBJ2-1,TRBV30,CAMGLRDREREQFF
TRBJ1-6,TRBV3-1,CASSAVLYNSPLHF
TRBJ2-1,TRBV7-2,CASSLVDSYNEQFF
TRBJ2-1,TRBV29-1,CSVGGETGWHNEQFF
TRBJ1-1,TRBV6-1,CASSERENTEAFF
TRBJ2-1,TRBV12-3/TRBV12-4,CASSPGLAGVRDEQFF
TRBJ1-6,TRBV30,CAWSRGPGTPLHF
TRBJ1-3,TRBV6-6,CAIYDRGSPYPGNTIYF
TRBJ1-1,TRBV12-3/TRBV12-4,CAIPGVEAFF
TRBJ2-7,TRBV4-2,CASSQDGGSEQYF
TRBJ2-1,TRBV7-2,CASSLEQLGEQFF